This passage covers 3 T cell receptor beta chains from one sample sequenced in a study of beta chain features in type 1 diabetes. Since all of the isolated RNA was reverse transcribed, expressed TCRB transcripts were what got sequenced. Here immunoSEQ multiplex PCR was the method, and the copy in TCRdb shows in-frame clones only, minus some. The sample records 350,000 to 450,000 clones, around 15% being singletons. Sequencing was done on a sample of naive CD4+ T cells from blood. The receptors shown here come from a woman aged 18 to 35 in good health.

The chain is built from TRBV9 and TRBJ1-5, with TRBD1 as a possible D gene (5 bases). Trimming shortened V by 5 bases and J by 7 bases, and 19 bases separated the two germline ends. CDR3 length equals 15 residues. The germline gives CDR1 SGDLS, CDR2 YYNGEE. CDR3 in amino acids: CASSMTGGDTQPQHF. The CDR3 DNA sequence: TGTGCCAGCAGTATGACTGGGGGGGATACCCAGCCCCAGCATTTT.

CDR3 sequence reads: CASSPLPRFTTDTQYF. The CDR3 DNA sequence: TGCGCCAGCAGCCCCCTCCCGAGGTTTACCACAGATACGCAGTATTTT. The chain couples TRBV5-1 to TRBJ2-3; no definite D call. The CDR3 is made up of 16 amino acids. The germline CDR1 and CDR2 sequences are SGHRS and YFSETQ. V was pared by 4 bases and J by 2 bases, with 17 bases between.

This clone was observed a few times. This chain connects TRBV19 to TRBJ1-2; the D gene is possibly TRBD1 (5 bases). This CDR3 is built from 12 residues. Trimming removed 5 bases at V and 2 bases at J, with 6 bases between. Germline CDR1 LNHDA, CDR2 SQIVND (reference sequence). DNA for the CDR3: TGTGCCAGTAGTTACAGGAACTATGGCTACACCTTC. This sequence encodes CASSYRNYGYTF. Full variable domain (remainder filled in from reference TRBV19 and TRBJ1-2): DGGITQSPKYLFRKEGQNVTLSCEQNLNHDAMYWYRQDPGQGLRLIYYSQIVNDFQKGDIAEGYSVSREKKESFPLTVTSAQKNPTAFYLCASSYRNYGYTFGSGTRLTVV.